The rows below give T cell receptor beta chains drawn from one sample of a study of OX40 agonist ivuxolimab in advanced cancers. Assay: immunoSEQ multiplex PCR; the TCRdb copy retains only in-frame clones and omits some. The sample has approximately 84,000 clones; about 90% are singletons. The sequencing here drew on CD4+ or CD8+ T cells sorted from blood, taken in a trial of the OX40 agonist ivuxolimab. Receptor source: an adult with an advanced solid tumor such as melanoma, head and neck, liver or kidney cancer. The CDR3 runs from the conserved cysteine through the conserved F or W. The D gene is left open where the match is weak. Not every row has a clone size; where given, it reads once, few, many or a size class.

-,TRBV5-4,TRBJ2-3,-,CASSDRRGGNTDTQYF,TGTGCCAGCAGCGATCGGCGGGGTGGGAACACAGATACGCAGTATTTT
-,TRBV7-8,TRBJ2-3,-,CASSLVGGGYTDTQYF,TGTGCCAGCAGCTTAGTTGGGGGCGGGTACACAGATACGCAGTATTTT
-,TRBV9,TRBJ2-3,TRBD2,CATQQAGGPWDTQYF,TGTGCCACTCAGCAGGCGGGAGGACCGTGGGATACGCAGTATTTT
once,TRBV6-5,TRBJ2-7,TRBD1,CASRQDRARTQYF,TGTGCCAGCAGGCAAGACAGGGCCCGCACGCAGTACTTC
-,TRBV7-9,TRBJ2-7,TRBD2,CASSIAGREEYF,TGTGCCAGCAGTATAGCGGGGAGGGAGGAGTACTTC
-,TRBV2,TRBJ2-1,TRBD2,CASSYSSGEHYNEQFF,TGTGCCAGCAGTTATTCTAGCGGGGAGCACTACAATGAGCAGTTCTTC
-,TRBV19,TRBJ2-7,TRBD1,CASSTTGGNYEQYF,TGTGCCAGTAGTACGACAGGGGGAAACTACGAGCAGTACTTC
-,TRBV29-1,TRBJ2-1,TRBD1,CSGGKGQGNNEQFF,TGCAGCGGGGGTAAGGGACAGGGCAACAATGAGCAGTTCTTC
once,TRBV7-7,TRBJ2-7,-,CASSLEAGSPYEQYF,TGTGCCAGCAGCTTAGAGGCAGGGAGCCCCTACGAGCAGTACTTC
-,TRBV5-1,TRBJ1-2,TRBD1,CASSLLDPGQVYGYTF,TGCGCCAGCAGCTTGTTAGATCCGGGACAGGTTTATGGCTACACCTTC
-,TRBV28,TRBJ1-2,-,CASSLTGNYGYTF,TGTGCCAGCAGTTTAACCGGAAACTATGGCTACACCTTC
-,TRBV5-1,TRBJ2-2,TRBD1,CASSGERTGGTGELFF,TGCGCCAGCAGCGGGGAAAGGACAGGGGGCACCGGGGAGCTGTTTTTT
-,TRBV18,TRBJ1-1,-,CASSPRREATEAFF,TGTGCCAGCTCACCACGGAGGGAAGCGACTGAAGCTTTCTTT
-,TRBV28,TRBJ2-7,-,CASSPPRQASSYEQYF,TGTGCCAGCAGTCCCCCTCGACAGGCGAGCTCCTACGAGCAGTACTTC
once,TRBV28,TRBJ1-5,-,CASSPGTGLLYQPQHF,TGTGCCAGCAGTCCTGGAACGGGACTATTGTATCAGCCCCAGCATTTT
-,TRBV30,TRBJ1-1,-,CAWSAAISVAFF,TGTGCCTGGAGTGCGGCGATTAGTGTAGCTTTCTTT
-,TRBV28,TRBJ2-7,-,CASSLRTYEQYF,TGTGCCAGCAGTCTCCGGACCTACGAGCAGTACTTC
-,TRBV11-3,TRBJ1-3,-,CASSPRDRSPTTIYF,TGTGCCAGCAGCCCTCGTGACCGGAGTCCCACCACCATATATTTT
-,TRBV5-1,TRBJ1-1,-,CASSLTSGIPEAFF,TGCGCCAGCAGCTTGACATCGGGAATCCCTGAAGCTTTCTTT
-,TRBV7-2,TRBJ2-7,-,CASSLGHSYEQYF,TGTGCCAGCAGCTTAGGACACTCCTACGAGCAGTACTTC
-,TRBV5-1,TRBJ2-5,TRBD2,CASSWGTSGGGTQYF,TGCGCCAGCAGCTGGGGGACTAGCGGAGGGGGGACCCAGTACTTC
few,TRBV30,TRBJ2-5,TRBD1,CAWSVLQGARETQYF,TGTGCCTGGAGTGTACTGCAGGGGGCAAGGGAGACCCAGTACTTC
few,TRBV7-8,TRBJ1-2,TRBD1,CASSRYRGPNYGYTF,TGTGCCAGCAGCCGTTACAGGGGCCCTAACTATGGCTACACCTTC
-,TRBV10-1,TRBJ1-1,TRBD1,CANPLDRTNTEAFF,TGCGCCAATCCCTTGGACAGGACGAACACTGAAGCTTTCTTT
-,TRBV9,TRBJ2-5,TRBD2,CASSVAGRGGPQETQYF,TGTGCCAGCAGCGTAGCCGGGCGGGGGGGCCCCCAAGAGACCCAGTACTTC
-,TRBV28,TRBJ2-7,-,CASSRTGQKYEQYF,TGTGCCAGCAGTCGCACAGGGCAGAAGTACGAGCAGTACTTC
-,TRBV5-6,TRBJ1-2,-,CASSLVRGGYTF,TGTGCCAGCAGCTTGGTCAGGGGTGGCTACACCTTC
-,TRBV7-2,TRBJ2-5,-,CASSLGRETQYF,TGTGCCAGCAGCTTAGGACGGGAGACCCAGTACTTC
-,TRBV6-1,TRBJ1-1,TRBD1,CASRETGVRTEAFF,TGTGCCAGCAGGGAGACAGGGGTAAGGACTGAAGCTTTCTTT
once,TRBV6-6,TRBJ1-2,-,CASSFQGNGYTF,TGTGCCAGCAGTTTTCAGGGGAATGGCTACACCTTC
-,TRBV7-2,TRBJ2-1,-,CASSTQAYNEQFF,TGTGCCAGCAGCACCCAAGCATACAATGAGCAGTTCTTC
-,TRBV29-1,TRBJ2-2,TRBD2,CSVRGLAGGWDTGELFF,TGCAGCGTTCGTGGACTAGCGGGAGGGTGGGACACCGGGGAGCTGTTTTTT
-,TRBV29-1,TRBJ1-4,TRBD1,CSVAEGQGGGKLFF,TGCAGCGTTGCAGAGGGACAGGGTGGGGGAAAACTGTTTTTT
-,TRBV6-1,TRBJ2-3,-,CASRRDPPTDTQYF,TGTGCCAGCAGACGGGACCCCCCGACAGATACGCAGTATTTT
once,TRBV19,TRBJ2-5,TRBD1,CASSIGGTGNQETQYF,TGTGCCAGTAGTATAGGGGGGACAGGGAATCAAGAGACCCAGTACTTC
-,TRBV5-4,TRBJ2-2,TRBD1,CASSYPTGTGELFF,TGTGCCAGCAGCTATCCGACAGGGACCGGGGAGCTGTTTTTT
-,TRBV11-3,TRBJ2-5,-,CASSLDRGRKETQYF,TGTGCCAGCAGCTTAGATCGTGGCAGAAAAGAGACCCAGTACTTC
few,TRBV7-2,TRBJ2-7,TRBD1,CASSIPSGTGGDEQYF,TGTGCCAGCAGCATTCCCTCCGGGACAGGGGGGGACGAGCAGTACTTC
-,TRBV29-1,TRBJ1-3,TRBD1,CSVGETGFGNTIYF,TGCAGCGTTGGGGAGACAGGGTTCGGTAACACCATATATTTT
-,TRBV6-1,TRBJ2-5,TRBD1,CASEDRGPETQYF,TGTGCCAGCGAGGACAGGGGGCCAGAGACCCAGTACTTC
-,TRBV19,TRBJ1-5,TRBD1,CASSIRQGAQPQHF,TGTGCCAGTAGTATCAGACAGGGGGCTCAGCCCCAGCATTTT
-,TRBV6-6,TRBJ1-3,-,CASSYSSGNTIYF,TGTGCCAGCAGTTACTCTTCCGGAAACACCATATATTTT
-,TRBV10-2,TRBJ2-7,-,CASSATDLFQQYF,TGCGCCAGCAGTGCGACAGACCTCTTTCAGCAGTACTTC
once,TRBV4-1,TRBJ1-3,-,CASSQDTGKFSGNTIYF,TGCGCCAGCAGCCAGGACACCGGGAAATTCTCTGGAAACACCATATATTTT
-,TRBV29-1,TRBJ2-1,-,CSLRGEVNEQFF,TGCAGCTTAAGAGGGGAGGTCAATGAGCAGTTCTTC
-,TRBV9,TRBJ1-3,TRBD1,CASTSRIRDRASPAIGNTIYF,TGTGCCAGCACGTCTAGGATCCGGGACAGGGCTTCCCCTGCTATTGGAAACACCATATATTTT
-,TRBV7-2,TRBJ2-7,-,CASSLTITGDYEQYF,TGTGCCAGCAGCTTAACAATAACAGGCGACTACGAGCAGTACTTC
-,TRBV13,TRBJ1-1,-,CASSFDRKGTEAFF,TGTGCCAGCAGCTTCGACAGGAAGGGCACTGAAGCTTTCTTT